Shown below are 24 T cell receptor beta chains from a single sample sequenced in a study of blood T cell repertoires in COVID-19. Some clones are missing from TCRdb's copy, which holds only in-frame ones; the method was immunoSEQ multiplex PCR. Counted here are about 130,000 clones, around 86% occurring once; the ten biggest clones make up 15% to 20%. Source material: PBMCs or T cells enriched from blood (not recorded which). These TCRs come from a man aged 30 to 45 who had recovered from COVID-19.

This clone was detected a few times. The chain carries TRBV12-5 and TRBJ1-2; no clear D gene. CDR1 is LGHNT and CDR2 is FRNRAP in the germline V gene. The CDR3 runs 14 residues. The ends were cut back, 1 base at V and 8 bases at J, with 14 bases in the middle. CDR3 nucleotide sequence: TGTGCTAGTGGTTTGGCCACGTCCAGAGGCGGCTACACCTTC. Amino acids: CASGLATSRGGYTF.

The chain couples TRBV5-1 to TRBJ2-2, with 8 bases fitting TRBD1. V trimming: 0 bases; J trimming: 4 bases; junction bases outside the gene matches: 5. The CDR3 length is 16 residues. Germline V gene data show CDR1 as SGHRS and CDR2 as YFSETQ. The chain's CDR3 is CASSLAGTGSTGELFF. The CDR3 coding sequence is TGCGCCAGCAGCTTGGCCGGGACAGGCTCCACCGGGGAGCTGTTTTTT.

V and J are TRBV6-5 and TRBJ2-7, with 9 bases lining up with TRBD1. The CDR3 is 15 amino acids. The junction had 9 bases not matched to a gene; V was cut back by 6 bases and J by 3 bases. CDR1 is MNHEY and CDR2 is SVGAGI in the germline V gene. The CDR3 DNA reads TGTGCCAGCAGCCCAACGGGACAGGGTTACTACGAGCAGTACGTC. This gives the protein CASSPTGQGYYEQYV.

The rearrangement uses TRBV12-5 and TRBJ2-7; 14 nucleotides agree with TRBD2. The V and J ends lost 8 bases and 6 bases, in that order; junction bases with no gene match: 6. In germline, CDR1 is LGHNT, CDR2 FRNRAP. The CDR3 consists of 14 residues. The CDR3 reads CASTTGLAGVEQYF. As DNA, the CDR3 is TGTGCTAGTACAACGGGACTAGCGGGAGTCGAGCAGTACTTC. Full variable domain (missing parts from reference TRBV12-5 and TRBJ2-7): DARVTQTPRHKVTEMGQEVTMRCQPILGHNTVFWYRQTMMQGLELLAYFRNRAPLDDSGMPKDRFSAEMPDATLATLKIQPSEPRDSAVYFCASTTGLAGVEQYFGPGTRLTVT.

The rearrangement links TRBV7-9 to TRBJ2-7, with 11 bases lining up with TRBD2. This CDR3 spans 16 amino acids. Germline CDR1 and CDR2: SEHNR and FQNEAQ (reference sequence). The ends lost 0 bases at V and 5 bases at J; junction bases unmatched: 6. CDR3 nucleotide sequence: TGTGCCAGCAGCTTAGCTCCACTAGCGGGAGACCACGAGCAGTACTTC. This gives the protein CASSLAPLAGDHEQYF.

The chain employs TRBV5-4 and TRBJ2-3, with TRBD2 matching 15 bases. Germline CDR1 reads SGHNT; CDR2 reads YYREEE (reference sequence). V lost 4 bases and J lost 4; bases outside the gene matches: 10. This CDR3 has 18 residues. CDR3 DNA sequence: TGTGCCAGCAGCCTGGGGATTGGACTAGCGGGAGGGGCAGATACGCAGTATTTT. Translating gives CASSLGIGLAGGADTQYF.

This clone was detected only a few times. The genes are TRBV29-1 and TRBJ1-1; 9 bases line up with TRBD1. The CDR3 runs to 15 residues. Germline V CDR1 and CDR2: SQVTM, ANQGSEA. The V and J ends lost 3 bases and 11 bases, in that order; junction bases with no gene match: 16. CDR3 sequence (DNA): TGCAGCGTTGAGTCGAGGACAGGGGCCCCACAGGAGGCTTTCTTT. Translated, it gives CSVESRTGAPQEAFF.

The V gene is TRBV19, the J gene TRBJ1-4; 7 bases fit TRBD1. CDR1 LNHDA and CDR2 SQIVND come from the germline V gene (reference sequence). The CDR3 is made up of 15 amino acids. V lost 2 bases and J lost 8; bases outside the gene matches: 8. This chain's CDR3 is CASSISPRGIEKLFF. In nucleotides, the CDR3 is TGTGCCAGTAGTATATCCCCCAGGGGGATAGAAAAACTGTTTTTT.

This chain uses TRBV6-1 with TRBJ1-5; D unclear. Germline V gene sequence: CDR1 MNHNS, CDR2 SASEGT. The CDR3 loop spans 16 amino acids. The ends were cut back, 6 bases at V and 1 base at J, with 16 bases in the middle. The CDR3 is CASRELRRGSNQPQHF. The CDR3 DNA reads as TGTGCCAGCAGAGAACTAAGAAGAGGGAGCAATCAGCCCCAGCATTTT.

J is TRBJ1-3 and V is TRBV12-3 or TRBV12-4, with TRBD1 identical over 7 bases. V lost 5 bases, J lost 4 bases, and 2 bases stayed unmatched. The CDR3 loop spans 13 amino acids. CDR3 DNA: TGTGCCAGCAGTCGGGACAGCGGAAACACCATATATTTT. Residues: CASSRDSGNTIYF.

The chain is built from TRBV18 and TRBJ2-1; TRBD2 is a possible D gene (5 bases). Trimming shortened V by 3 bases and J by 7 bases, and 10 bases separated the two germline ends. Looked up from germline, CDR1 is KGHSH and CDR2 is LQKENI. The CDR3 has 13 residues. The CDR3 DNA follows: TGTGCCAGCTCACCGAAAGAGGGTAATGAGCAGTTCTTC. This encodes CASSPKEGNEQFF. The whole variable domain, filled in from reference TRBV18 and TRBJ2-1, reads NAGVMQNPRHLVRRRGQEARLRCSPMKGHSHVYWYRQLPEEGLKFMVYLQKENIIDESGMPKERFSAEFPKEGPSILRIQQVVRGDSAAYFCASSPKEGNEQFFGPGTRLTVL.

The chain joins TRBV4-1 to TRBJ2-3, with 11 bases aligning to TRBD2. J lost 0 bases, V lost 2 bases, and 10 bases had no gene match. The CDR3 covers 19 residues. From germline, CDR1 is MGHRA and CDR2 YSYEKL. Here the CDR3 reads CASSQTIAGGTTSTDTQYF. In DNA, the CDR3 is TGCGCCAGCAGCCAAACTATAGCGGGGGGGACTACTAGCACAGATACGCAGTATTTT.

The V and J genes are TRBV2 and TRBJ1-6, with D possibly TRBD1 on 5 matching bases. V shed 2 bases and J shed 7 bases, with 12 bases lying between them. Germline lookup yields CDR1 SNHLY and CDR2 FYNNEI. This CDR3 region has 15 residues. The DNA for the CDR3 is TGTGCCAGCAGTGAACGGCGCGGGGCAAATTCACCCCTCCACTTT. As protein: CASSERRGANSPLHF.

This chain connects TRBV2 to TRBJ1-1; D is unclear. Germline V gives CDR1 SNHLY, CDR2 FYNNEI. This CDR3 is 13 amino acids long. V shed 4 bases and J shed 1 base, with 7 bases lying between them. The CDR3 loop reads CASSVGPNTEAFF. CDR3 bases: TGTGCCAGCAGTGTTGGGCCGAACACTGAAGCTTTCTTT.

The chain employs TRBV5-1 and TRBJ1-2; no definite D call. Germline lookup yields CDR1 SGHRS and CDR2 YFSETQ. V was clipped by 0 bases and J by 4 bases, with 7 bases between them. The CDR3 is 13 amino acids. CDR3 protein: CASSLDGGYGYTF. The CDR3, as DNA: TGCGCCAGCAGCTTGGATGGCGGCTATGGCTACACCTTC.

The chain employs TRBV3-1 (or the pseudogene TRBV3-2) and TRBJ2-2; 7 bases fit TRBD2. Germline V lookup: CDR1 LGHDT, CDR2 YNNKEL (reference sequence). CDR3 size: 16 residues. The V segment lost 2 bases and the J segment 1 base; nucleotides outside the gene matches: 4. CDR3 sequence reads: CASSQLGRGNTGELFF. For the CDR3, the DNA is TGTGCCAGCAGCCAATTGGGGAGGGGGAACACCGGGGAGCTGTTTTTT.

This clone was seen only a few times. The chain combines TRBV6-1 with TRBJ1-5, with 10 bases fitting TRBD1. The CDR3 length is 15 residues. V lost 1 base and J lost 5; bases outside the gene matches: 2. Germline-derived CDR1 and CDR2 are MNHNS and SASEGT. DNA for the CDR3: TGTGCCAGCAGTGAAGAGACAGGGGGCTATCAGCCCCAGCATTTT. Translated: CASSEETGGYQPQHF.

The CDR3 region has the DNA TGTGCCAGCAACCTAGCGGGAAGGAGCTCCTACGAGCAGTACTTC. Translation gives CASNLAGRSSYEQYF. The chain couples TRBV5-6 to TRBJ2-7, with 9 bases lining up with TRBD2. The CDR3 extends over 15 amino acids. CDR1 SGHDT and CDR2 YYEEEE come from the germline V gene. The junction had 7 bases not matched to a gene; V was cut back by 6 bases and J by 0 bases.

The J gene is TRBJ2-3, the V gene TRBV4-1; a possible D gene is TRBD2 (6 bases). There are 17 residues in the CDR3. Looked up from germline, CDR1 is MGHRA and CDR2 is YSYEKL. Trimming stripped 0 bases from V and 5 bases from J, with 18 bases between. Here the CDR3 DNA reads TGCGCCAGCAGCCAAGAGGGTCTAGCGACATTTGTAGATACGCAGTATTTT. Protein: CASSQEGLATFVDTQYF.

The chain recombines TRBV5-1 with TRBJ2-5, with 10 bases identical to TRBD2. V gave up 4 bases and J gave up 4 bases; unmatched junction bases: 19. Germline-derived CDR1 and CDR2 are SGHRS and YFSETQ. The CDR3 covers 19 residues. This CDR3 is CASSPGLSTSGFLRETQYF. For the CDR3, the DNA is TGCGCCAGCAGCCCCGGACTGTCGACTAGCGGGTTTCTTAGAGAGACCCAGTACTTC.

V gene TRBV11-2 combines with J gene TRBJ1-6; TRBD1 matches at 11 bases. The CDR3 is 19 residues long. With 2 bases clipped from V and 8 bases from J, the junction kept 14 bases outside the gene matches. Germline CDR1 and CDR2: SGHAT and FQNNGV. CDR3 nucleotide sequence: TGTGCCAGCAGCTTATCCCCCCTGGGACAGGGGGTCGTACATTCACCCCTCCACTTT. Amino acid sequence: CASSLSPLGQGVVHSPLHF.

The CDR3 region has the DNA TGTGCCAGCAGTTTCGCAGGGGAAGCTGAAGCTTTCTTT. It is translated as CASSFAGEAEAFF. V gene TRBV27 combines with J gene TRBJ1-1, with D perhaps TRBD1 (6 bases). Germline V gives CDR1 MNHEY, CDR2 SMNVEV (reference sequence). This CDR3 region has 13 residues. V was cut by 3 bases and J by 6 bases, with 11 bases left in between.

This chain uses TRBV2 with TRBJ1-3; D unclear. V gave up 4 bases and J gave up 0 bases, with 10 bases separating them. The CDR3 is 15 residues long. The germline CDR1 and CDR2 sequences are SNHLY and FYNNEI. The CDR3 DNA sequence: TGTGCCAGCAGTGTAGGCAGACACTCTGGAAACACCATATATTTT. It translates to CASSVGRHSGNTIYF.

The chain carries TRBV5-6 and TRBJ1-2; 7 nucleotides line up with TRBD1. There are 13 residues in the CDR3. The germline CDR1 and CDR2 sequences are SGHDT and YYEEEE. V gave up 4 bases and J gave up 4 bases; unmatched junction bases: 4. CDR3 bases: TGTGCCAGCAGCCTGACAGGGCGCTATGGCTACACCTTC. The encoded protein is CASSLTGRYGYTF.